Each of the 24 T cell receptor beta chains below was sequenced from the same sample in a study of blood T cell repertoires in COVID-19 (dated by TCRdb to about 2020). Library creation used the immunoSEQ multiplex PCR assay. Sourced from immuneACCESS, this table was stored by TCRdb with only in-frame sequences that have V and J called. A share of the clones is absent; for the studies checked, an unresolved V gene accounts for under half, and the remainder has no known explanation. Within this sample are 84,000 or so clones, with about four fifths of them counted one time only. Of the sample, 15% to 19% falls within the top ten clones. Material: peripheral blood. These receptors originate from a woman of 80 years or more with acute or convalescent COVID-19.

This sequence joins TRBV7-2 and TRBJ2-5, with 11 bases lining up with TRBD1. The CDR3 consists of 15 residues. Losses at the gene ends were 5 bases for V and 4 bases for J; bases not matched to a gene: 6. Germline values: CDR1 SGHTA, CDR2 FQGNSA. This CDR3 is CASSTRTGGLETQYF. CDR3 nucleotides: TGTGCCAGCAGCACCAGGACAGGGGGCCTAGAGACCCAGTACTTC.

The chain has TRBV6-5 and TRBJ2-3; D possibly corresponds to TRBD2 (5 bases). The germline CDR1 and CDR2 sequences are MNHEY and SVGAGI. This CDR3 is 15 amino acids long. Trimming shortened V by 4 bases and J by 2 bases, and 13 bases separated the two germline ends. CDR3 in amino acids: CASSSFGLYTDTQYF. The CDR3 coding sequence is TGTGCCAGCAGTTCCTTCGGACTTTACACAGATACGCAGTATTTT.

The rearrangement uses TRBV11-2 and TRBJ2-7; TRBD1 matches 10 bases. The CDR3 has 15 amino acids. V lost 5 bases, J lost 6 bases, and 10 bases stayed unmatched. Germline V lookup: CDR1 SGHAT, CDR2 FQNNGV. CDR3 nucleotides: TGTGCCAGCAGCCGGGACAGGGGCGTTGGGGGCGAGCAGTACTTC. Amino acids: CASSRDRGVGGEQYF.

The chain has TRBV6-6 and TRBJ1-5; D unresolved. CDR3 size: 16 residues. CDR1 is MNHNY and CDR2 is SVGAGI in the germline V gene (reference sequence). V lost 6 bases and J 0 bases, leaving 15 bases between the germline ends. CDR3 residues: CASRARRDNSNQPQHF. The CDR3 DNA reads TGTGCCAGCAGGGCTCGGAGAGATAATAGCAATCAGCCCCAGCATTTT.

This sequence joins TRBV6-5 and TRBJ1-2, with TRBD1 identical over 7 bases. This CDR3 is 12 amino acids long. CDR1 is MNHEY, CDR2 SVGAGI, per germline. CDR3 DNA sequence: TGTGGGGACAGCAGGGCCTTTTATGGCTACACCTTC. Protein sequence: CGDSRAFYGYTF.

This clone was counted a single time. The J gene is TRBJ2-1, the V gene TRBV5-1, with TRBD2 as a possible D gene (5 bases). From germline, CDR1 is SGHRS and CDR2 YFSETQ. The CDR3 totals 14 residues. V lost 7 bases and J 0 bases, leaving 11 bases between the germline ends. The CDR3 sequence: CASGTSLSYNEQFF. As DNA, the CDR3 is TGCGCCAGCGGAACTAGTCTCTCCTACAATGAGCAGTTCTTC.

The CDR3 here is CASRDSFYEQYF. DNA of the CDR3: TGTGCCAGCCGGGACAGTTTCTACGAGCAGTACTTC. The chain combines TRBV2 with TRBJ2-7, with 7 bases identical to TRBD1. V lost 8 bases and J lost 3; bases outside the gene matches: 4. Germline V gene sequence: CDR1 SNHLY, CDR2 FYNNEI. The CDR3 is made up of 12 amino acids.

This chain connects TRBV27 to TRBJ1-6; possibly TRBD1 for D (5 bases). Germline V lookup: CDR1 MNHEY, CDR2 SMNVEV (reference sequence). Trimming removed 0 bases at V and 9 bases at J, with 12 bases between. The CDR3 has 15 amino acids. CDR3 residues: CASSLSGQGTSPLHF. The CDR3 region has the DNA TGTGCCAGCAGTTTATCGGGGCAGGGAACTTCACCCCTCCACTTT.

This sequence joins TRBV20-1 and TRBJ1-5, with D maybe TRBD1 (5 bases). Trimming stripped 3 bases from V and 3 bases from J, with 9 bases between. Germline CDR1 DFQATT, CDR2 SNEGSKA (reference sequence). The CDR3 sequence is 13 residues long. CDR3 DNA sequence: TGCAGTGCTAGTGGGGGAGACAATCAGCCCCAGCATTTT. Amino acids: CSASGGDNQPQHF.

This chain's CDR3 is CASSKGTGWGFAEAFF. The CDR3 DNA follows: TGTGCCAGCAGCAAGGGGACAGGGTGGGGCTTTGCTGAAGCTTTCTTT. The V gene is TRBV21-1, the J gene TRBJ1-1; the DNA was not used to check the table's D call, TRBD1. TRBV21-1 is a listed pseudogene. The CDR3 runs 16 residues.

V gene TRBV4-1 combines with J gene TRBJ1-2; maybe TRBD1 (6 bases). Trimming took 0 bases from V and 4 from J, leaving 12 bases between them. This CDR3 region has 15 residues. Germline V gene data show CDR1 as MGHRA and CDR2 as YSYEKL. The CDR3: CASSQDSGAGYGYTF. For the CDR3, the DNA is TGCGCCAGCAGCCAAGATTCAGGGGCCGGCTATGGCTACACCTTC.

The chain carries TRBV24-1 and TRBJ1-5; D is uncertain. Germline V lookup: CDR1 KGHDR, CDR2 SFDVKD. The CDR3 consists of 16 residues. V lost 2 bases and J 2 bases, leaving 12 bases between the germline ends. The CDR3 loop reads CATSDSGRPGNQPQHF. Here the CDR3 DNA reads TGTGCCACCAGTGATTCAGGAAGACCCGGCAATCAGCCCCAGCATTTT.

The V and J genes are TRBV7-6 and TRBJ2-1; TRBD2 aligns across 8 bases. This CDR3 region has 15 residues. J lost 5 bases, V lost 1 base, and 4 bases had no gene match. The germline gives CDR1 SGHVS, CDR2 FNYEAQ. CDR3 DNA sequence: TGTGCCAGCAGCTTAGGTAGCGGGGAGAACAATGAGCAGTTCTTC. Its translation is CASSLGSGENNEQFF.

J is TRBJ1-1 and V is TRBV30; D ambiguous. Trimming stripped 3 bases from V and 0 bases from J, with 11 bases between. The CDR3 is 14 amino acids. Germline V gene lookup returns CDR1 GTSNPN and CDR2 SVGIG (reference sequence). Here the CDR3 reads CAWSLSLLNTEAFF. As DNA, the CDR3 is TGTGCCTGGAGCCTATCTCTTCTGAACACTGAAGCTTTCTTT.

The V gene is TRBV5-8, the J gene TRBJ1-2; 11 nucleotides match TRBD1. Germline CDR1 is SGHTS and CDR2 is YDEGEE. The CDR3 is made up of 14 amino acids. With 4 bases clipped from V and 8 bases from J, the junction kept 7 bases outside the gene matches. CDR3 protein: CASSLDRGPGGYTF. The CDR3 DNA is TGTGCCAGCAGCCTGGACAGGGGGCCGGGCGGCTACACCTTC.

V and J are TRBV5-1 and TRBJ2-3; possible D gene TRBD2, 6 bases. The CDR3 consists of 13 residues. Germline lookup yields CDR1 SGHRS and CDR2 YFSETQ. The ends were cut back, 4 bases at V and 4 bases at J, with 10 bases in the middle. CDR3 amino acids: CASSAGWSDTQYF. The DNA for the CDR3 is TGCGCCAGCAGCGCGGGGTGGTCAGATACGCAGTATTTT. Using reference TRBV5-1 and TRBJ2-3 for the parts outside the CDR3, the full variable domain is KAGVTQTPRYLIKTRGQQVTLSCSPISGHRSVSWYQQTPGQGLQFLFEYFSETQRNKGNFPGRFSGRQFSNSRSEMNVSTLELGDSALYLCASSAGWSDTQYFGPGTRLTVL.

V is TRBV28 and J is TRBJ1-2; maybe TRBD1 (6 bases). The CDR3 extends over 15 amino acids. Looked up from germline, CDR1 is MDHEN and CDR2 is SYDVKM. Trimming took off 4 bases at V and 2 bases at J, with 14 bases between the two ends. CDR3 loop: CASSWAGAGNYGYTF. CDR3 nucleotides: TGTGCCAGCAGTTGGGCGGGGGCTGGAAACTATGGCTACACCTTC.

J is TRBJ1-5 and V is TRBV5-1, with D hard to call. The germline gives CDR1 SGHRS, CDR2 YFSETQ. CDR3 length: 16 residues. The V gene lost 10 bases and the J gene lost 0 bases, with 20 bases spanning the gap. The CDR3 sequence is CARMESYIYSNQPQHF. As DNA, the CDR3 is TGCGCCCGGATGGAGAGCTACATCTATAGCAATCAGCCCCAGCATTTT.

This chain's CDR3 is CASSADRTNTEAFF. CDR3 sequence (DNA): TGTGCCAGCAGCGCCGACAGGACGAACACTGAAGCTTTCTTT. V and J are TRBV9 and TRBJ1-1, with D perhaps TRBD1 (6 bases). Germline V gene lookup returns CDR1 SGDLS and CDR2 YYNGEE. The germline V and J ends were trimmed by 3 bases and 1 base, with 10 bases remaining between them. The CDR3 contains 14 residues.

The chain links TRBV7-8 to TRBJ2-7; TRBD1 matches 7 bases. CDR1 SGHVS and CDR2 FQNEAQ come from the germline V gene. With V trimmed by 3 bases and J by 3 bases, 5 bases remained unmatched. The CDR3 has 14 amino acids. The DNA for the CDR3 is TGTGCCAGCAGCTTCCCGACAGGGCTCTACGAGCAGTACTTC. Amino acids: CASSFPTGLYEQYF.

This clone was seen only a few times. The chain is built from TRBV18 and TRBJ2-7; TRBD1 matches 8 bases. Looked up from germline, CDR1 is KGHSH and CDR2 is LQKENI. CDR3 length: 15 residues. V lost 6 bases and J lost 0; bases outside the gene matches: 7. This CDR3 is CASSPGTGSSYEQYF. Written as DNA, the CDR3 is TGTGCCAGCTCCCCCGGGACAGGAAGCTCCTACGAGCAGTACTTC.

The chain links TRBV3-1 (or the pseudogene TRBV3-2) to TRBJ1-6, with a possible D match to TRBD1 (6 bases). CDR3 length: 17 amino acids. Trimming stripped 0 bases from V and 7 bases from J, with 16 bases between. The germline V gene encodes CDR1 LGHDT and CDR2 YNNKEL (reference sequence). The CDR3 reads CASSQETLPGANSPLHF. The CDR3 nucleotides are TGTGCCAGCAGCCAAGAAACTCTGCCAGGGGCGAATTCACCCCTCCACTTT.

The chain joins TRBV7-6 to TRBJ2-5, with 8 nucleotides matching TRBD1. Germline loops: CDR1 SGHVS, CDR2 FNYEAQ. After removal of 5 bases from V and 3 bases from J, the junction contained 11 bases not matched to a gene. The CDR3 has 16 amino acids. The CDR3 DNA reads TGTGCCAGCAGCCTAGGGGCCTCAGGGGGCAAAGAGACCCAGTACTTC. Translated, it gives CASSLGASGGKETQYF.

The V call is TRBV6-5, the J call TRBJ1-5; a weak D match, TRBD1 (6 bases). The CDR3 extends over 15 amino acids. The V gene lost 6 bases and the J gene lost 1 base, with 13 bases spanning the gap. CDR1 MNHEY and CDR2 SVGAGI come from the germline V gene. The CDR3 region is CASSHKQGSNQPQHF. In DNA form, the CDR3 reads TGTGCCAGCAGCCATAAACAGGGAAGCAATCAGCCCCAGCATTTT.